Below, 31 T cell receptor beta chains from the same sample are listed, as sequenced in a study of blood T cells in healthy people across ages. A second about 6 to 12 cycle PCR used barcoded and J-beta primers. TCRdb processed the 5' RACE reads anew with MiXCR; each CDR3 protein has one entry. The sample has about 640,000 distinct CDR3 sequences; about 30% are singletons. What was sequenced was blood. The source of these receptors is a woman of 80 years or more in good health.

This clonotype was picked up many times. The chain carries TRBV9 and TRBJ2-1, with D tentatively TRBD2 (6 bases). V was pared by 7 bases and J by 6 bases, with 17 bases between. The CDR3 has 14 amino acids. Germline V lookup: CDR1 SGDLS, CDR2 YYNGEE. In DNA form, the CDR3 reads TGTGCCAGCGGAGGTGGGGGAGGAGGCAATGAGCAGTTCTTC. It specifies CASGGGGGGNEQFF.

With regard to this clonotype: Since a much larger clone is just one base distant, this may be a read error. The rearrangement joins TRBV4-2 to TRBJ2-5; D is tentatively TRBD1 or TRBD2 (7 bases each). Germline loops: CDR1 LGHNA, CDR2 YNFKEQ. The CDR3 totals 13 residues. V lost 5 bases and J 8 bases, leaving 15 bases between the germline ends. Written as DNA, the CDR3 is TGTGCCAGCAGCTGGGCAGGGGGGGGAACCCAGTACTTC. Translated, it gives CASSWAGGGTQYF.

Worth noting for this clonotype: One end of the junction is discordant with germline, which a read error may explain. The V gene is TRBV7-2, the J gene TRBJ2-2, with D possibly being TRBD1 (6 bases). Looked up from germline, CDR1 is SGHTA and CDR2 is FQGNSA. There are 15 residues in the CDR3. As DNA, the CDR3 is TGTGCCAACAGCTTACAACTCCTGGGGGCCGGGGAGCGGTTTTTT. As protein: CANSLQLLGAGERFF. The full variable domain, completed using reference TRBV7-2 and TRBJ2-2, is GAGVSQSPSNKVTEKGKDVELRCDPISGHTALYWYRQSLGQGLEFLIYFQGNSAPDKSGLPSDRFSAERTGGSVSTLTIQRTQQEDSAVYLCANSLQLLGAGERFFGEGSRLTVL.

This clonotype has only a few counts. A much larger clone is a single base away; this may be a read error. J is TRBJ2-5 and V is TRBV5-5, with D possibly matching TRBD2 (7 bases). V was shortened by 0 bases and J by 11 bases, with 20 bases between the two germline ends. This CDR3 spans 15 amino acids. The germline V gene has CDR1 SGHKS and CDR2 YYEKEE (reference sequence). Written as DNA, the CDR3 is TGTGCCAGCAGCTTGGGTGGGGGGGCCAGTAATGAGCAGTACTTC. It specifies CASSLGGGASNEQYF. Combining the CDR3 with reference TRBV5-5 and TRBJ2-5 gives the whole variable domain DAGVTQSPTHLIKTRGQQVTLRCSPISGHKSVSWYQQVLGQGPQFIFQYYEKEERGRGNFPDRFSARQFPNYSSELNVNALLLGDSALYLCASSLGGGASNEQYFGPGTRLLVL.

The table lists this clonotype with many counts. The chain combines TRBV7-3 with TRBJ2-2; 10 positions agree with TRBD1. This CDR3 region has 14 residues. The trim removed 6 bases at V and 5 bases at J, leaving 3 bases unmatched. The germline V gene encodes CDR1 SGHTA and CDR2 FQGTGA. DNA for the CDR3: TGTGCCAGCAGACGGGGACAGGGGACCGGGGAGCTGTTTTTT. Amino acids: CASRRGQGTGELFF.

This clonotype has ten or more counts. The rearrangement joins TRBV7-6 to TRBJ1-2; 10 bases are a match to TRBD1. CDR3 length equals 13 residues. The germline CDR1 and CDR2 sequences are SGHVS and FNYEAQ. The V and J ends lost 5 bases and 6 bases, in that order; junction bases with no gene match: 3. The CDR3 coding sequence is TGTGCCAGCAGCCAGGGACAGGGGAATGGCTACACCTTC. Translating gives CASSQGQGNGYTF. Full variable domain (outside the CDR3, taken from reference TRBV7-6 and TRBJ1-2): GAGVSQSPRYKVTKRGQDVALRCDPISGHVSLYWYRQALGQGPEFLTYFNYEAQQDKSGLPNDRFSAERPEGSISTLTIQRTEQRDSAMYRCASSQGQGNGYTFGSGTRLTVV.

This chain uses TRBV7-8 with TRBJ2-5; 7 bases are shared with TRBD2. There are 15 residues in the CDR3. Germline CDR1 is SGHVS and CDR2 is FQNEAQ. The V and J ends lost 5 bases and 1 base, in that order; junction bases with no gene match: 7. Written as DNA, the CDR3 is TGTGCCAGCAGCCCCCCCGGGGGGATCCAAGAGACCCAGTACTTC. Protein: CASSPPGGIQETQYF.

Ten or more counts support this clonotype. The V call is TRBV29-1, the J call TRBJ2-3; the match to TRBD1 covers 8 bases. With 6 bases clipped from V and 3 bases from J, the junction kept 8 bases outside the gene matches. Germline CDR1 reads SQVTM; CDR2 reads ANQGSEA. The CDR3 is 14 residues long. This CDR3 reads CSVTGGKGTDTQYF. The CDR3 bases are TGCAGCGTCACAGGGGGGAAGGGGACAGATACGCAGTATTTT.

The V and J genes are TRBV6-2 or TRBV6-3 and TRBJ2-2, with no clear D. Germline V CDR1 and CDR2: MNHEY, SVGEGT. This CDR3 region has 13 residues. V lost 2 bases to trimming and J lost 6 bases, with 7 bases between them. CDR3 residues: CASSYQVAGELFF. CDR3 DNA: TGTGCCAGCAGTTACCAGGTGGCCGGGGAGCTGTTTTTT.

The J gene is TRBJ2-1, the V gene TRBV6-2 or TRBV6-3; D is unclear. Germline V gene data show CDR1 as MNHEY and CDR2 as SVGEGT. CDR3 length: 14 residues. V was pared by 4 bases and J by 6 bases, with 13 bases between. CDR3 in amino acids: CASSSTGSGNEQFF. The CDR3 nucleotides read TGTGCCAGCAGTTCTACCGGGTCCGGCAATGAGCAGTTCTTC.

Ten or more counts support this clonotype. V gene TRBV10-3 combines with J gene TRBJ2-7; D is possibly TRBD1 (6 bases). CDR3 size: 12 residues. V was clipped by 6 bases and J by 5 bases, with 11 bases between them. Germline V gene data show CDR1 as ENHRY and CDR2 as SYGVKD. DNA of the CDR3: TGTGCCATCAGCCCAACAGGGAACGAGCAGTACTTC. It yields the protein CAISPTGNEQYF.

A word on this clonotype: This could be a read error, since a much larger clone is one nucleotide away. The V call is TRBV30, the J call TRBJ2-4, with D perhaps TRBD1 (6 bases). The CDR3 is 11 residues long. V was pared by 8 bases and J by 8 bases, with 13 bases between. Per germline, CDR1 GTSNPN and CDR2 SVGIG (reference sequence). Written as DNA, the CDR3 is TGTGCCCGCGAACAGGGTGACATTCAGTACTTC. Protein product: CAREQGDIQYF. The full variable domain, in which reference TRBV30 and TRBJ2-4 provide the parts outside the CDR3, is SQTIHQWPATLVQPVGSPLSLECTVEGTSNPNLYWYRQAAGRGLQLLFYSVGIGQISSEVPQNLSASRPQDRQFILSSKKLLLSDSGFYLCAREQGDIQYFGAGTRLSVL.

Details on this clonotype: Relative to the germline gene, one junction end is altered; a read error may explain this. This sequence joins TRBV9 and TRBJ1-5; possible D gene TRBD1, 6 bases. The CDR3 consists of 15 residues. The germline gives CDR1 SGDLS, CDR2 YYNGEE. The CDR3 is CAGSVATGPDQPQHF. The CDR3 DNA sequence: TGTGCCGGCAGCGTAGCCACAGGGCCCGATCAGCCCCAGCATTTT.

This clonotype was picked up many times. The CDR3 protein is CASSLGTLRSAYGYTF. The CDR3 DNA follows: TGTGCCAGCAGCCTAGGGACACTCAGGAGTGCCTATGGCTACACCTTC. J is TRBJ1-2 and V is TRBV7-2, with a tentative D call TRBD1 (6 bases). CDR1 and CDR2 (germline): SGHTA, FQGNSA. The CDR3 is made up of 16 amino acids. The V and J ends lost 5 bases and 4 bases respectively, with 20 bases between them.

This clonotype appeared many times. The chain joins TRBV12-3 or TRBV12-4 to TRBJ2-7, with D hard to call. Trimming stripped 5 bases from V and 2 bases from J, with 10 bases between. The CDR3 consists of 13 residues. CDR3 sequence reads: CASSRTWPYEQYF. Written as DNA, the CDR3 is TGTGCCAGCAGTAGGACGTGGCCCTACGAGCAGTACTTC.

This clonotype was seen repeatedly, ten times or more. The chain recombines TRBV20-1 with TRBJ2-7; 9 nucleotides agree with TRBD1. CDR1 DFQATT and CDR2 SNEGSKA come from the germline V gene (reference sequence). The CDR3 totals 15 residues. V was pared by 6 bases and J by 1 base, with 10 bases of the junction left unmatched. The CDR3 protein is CSAEERTGASYEQYF. The CDR3 DNA is TGCAGTGCGGAAGAAAGGACAGGGGCATCCTACGAGCAGTACTTC.

This chain uses TRBV27 with TRBJ1-6, with D hard to call. The CDR3 sequence is 15 residues long. Trimming cost V 6 bases and J 6 bases, with 15 bases left between them. Germline-derived CDR1 and CDR2 are MNHEY and SMNVEV (reference sequence). This CDR3 reads CASSPRRSLNSPLHF. CDR3 bases: TGTGCCAGCAGCCCCCGGAGGAGCCTTAATTCACCCCTCCACTTT.

This clonotype has ten or more counts. This chain connects TRBV3-1 to TRBJ2-7; D gene ambiguous. CDR3 length equals 14 residues. Germline V gives CDR1 LGHDT, CDR2 YNNKEL (reference sequence). V was shortened by 1 base and J by 0 bases, with 7 bases between the two germline ends. In DNA, the CDR3 is TGTGCCAGCAGCCAAGGATATAGCTCCTACGAGCAGTACTTC. It is translated as CASSQGYSSYEQYF.

This clonotype has a count of ten or more. Here the CDR3 DNA reads TGTGCCAGCAGCTTAGTGGCGGGGGCGACAGATACGCAGTATTTT. Translated: CASSLVAGATDTQYF. The rearrangement joins TRBV7-9 to TRBJ2-3; tentatively, D is TRBD2 (7 bases). Trimming removed 1 base at V and 3 bases at J, with 11 bases between. Per germline, CDR1 SEHNR and CDR2 FQNEAQ (reference sequence). The CDR3 contains 15 residues.

In its sample, this clonotype was seen many times. The chain joins TRBV5-5 to TRBJ2-7, with 7 bases aligning to TRBD1. Germline loops: CDR1 SGHKS, CDR2 YYEKEE (reference sequence). There are 15 residues in the CDR3. The V gene end was trimmed by 4 bases and the J gene end by 3 bases; junction bases not matched to a gene: 10. For the CDR3, the DNA is TGTGCCAGCAGCACCACCCCGGGACAGTACTACGAGCAGTACTTC. Translation gives CASSTTPGQYYEQYF.

This clonotype was seen more than once but under ten times. The V and J genes are TRBV5-1 and TRBJ1-2, with 9 bases aligning to TRBD1. Trimming at V came to 4 bases and at J to 4 bases, leaving 8 bases not matched to a gene. The CDR3 loop spans 15 amino acids. Germline V gene sequence: CDR1 SGHRS, CDR2 YFSETQ. CDR3 loop: CASSMGQGGGYGYTF. DNA of the CDR3: TGCGCCAGCAGCATGGGACAGGGTGGCGGCTATGGCTACACCTTC.

Concerning this clonotype: A read error may produce the germline difference seen at one junction end. This chain links TRBV7-9 with TRBJ2-1; 8 nucleotides line up with TRBD2. The CDR3 length is 17 residues. Germline CDR1 and CDR2: SEHNR and FQNEAQ (reference sequence). CDR3 in amino acids: CASSLRMASGGHNEQFF. The CDR3 bases are TGTGCCAGCAGCTTAAGGATGGCGAGCGGGGGCCACAATGAGCAGTTTTTC.

This clonotype was counted a few times. CDR3 loop: CATSDLPGQGRGYTF. In nucleotides, the CDR3 is TGTGCCACCAGTGATTTACCGGGACAGGGGAGGGGCTACACCTTC. The rearrangement joins TRBV24-1 to TRBJ1-2, with 10 bases matching TRBD1. V dropped 1 base and J dropped 8; count of bases not matched to a gene: 6. Germline loops: CDR1 KGHDR, CDR2 SFDVKD. This CDR3 region has 15 residues.

This clonotype was counted many times. The chain uses TRBV12-3 or TRBV12-4 and TRBJ1-2; 9 positions agree with TRBD1. This CDR3 is 14 amino acids long. The junction had 7 bases not matched to a gene; V was cut back by 4 bases and J by 7 bases. CDR3 DNA: TGTGCCAGCAGTTATTCCGGGACAGGGAGTGGCTACACCTTC. Translating it yields CASSYSGTGSGYTF.

At least ten counts were recorded for this clonotype. The V call is TRBV4-1, the J call TRBJ2-3; 7 bases map to TRBD1. CDR1 and CDR2 from the germline V gene are MGHRA and YSYEKL. Trimming cost V 0 bases and J 3 bases; bases outside gene matches: 6. This CDR3 is 16 amino acids long. The CDR3 spells CASSQEERGPTDTQYF. The CDR3 bases are TGCGCCAGCAGCCAAGAGGAGAGGGGGCCGACAGATACGCAGTATTTT.

This clonotype was counted between two and nine times. This chain uses TRBV2 with TRBJ2-3; the D gene could be TRBD1 or TRBD2 (5 bases each). Looked up from germline, CDR1 is SNHLY and CDR2 is FYNNEI. The CDR3 runs 15 residues. V lost 7 bases and J 6 bases, leaving 20 bases between the germline ends. CDR3 region: CASNPGPTRGDTQYF. The CDR3 DNA is TGTGCCAGCAACCCCGGCCCCACTAGGGGCGATACGCAGTATTTT.

The genes are TRBV30 and TRBJ1-6; D is possibly TRBD1 (6 bases). This CDR3 comprises 14 residues. The V gene's germline CDR1 is GTSNPN and CDR2 SVGIG (reference sequence). Trimming left V 3 bases short and J 7 bases short, with 13 bases between. This CDR3 reads CAWRGSGDNSPLHF. The CDR3 bases are TGTGCCTGGAGGGGGTCAGGGGACAATTCACCCCTCCACTTT. Supplemented by reference TRBV30 and TRBJ1-6, the full variable domain reads SQTIHQWPATLVQPVGSPLSLECTVEGTSNPNLYWYRQAAGRGLQLLFYSVGIGQISSEVPQNLSASRPQDRQFILSSKKLLLSDSGFYLCAWRGSGDNSPLHFGNGTRLTVT.

This clonotype came up many times. The chain employs TRBV7-2 and TRBJ2-5; D perhaps matches TRBD1 (6 bases). The germline V gene has CDR1 SGHTA and CDR2 FQGNSA. V lost 6 bases and J 4 bases, leaving 12 bases between the germline ends. This CDR3 spans 13 amino acids. The CDR3 DNA reads as TGTGCCAGCAGTGAAGGGGGTGCAGAGACCCAGTACTTC. As protein: CASSEGGAETQYF.

This clonotype was detected many times. The chain carries TRBV10-3 and TRBJ1-5; D gene ambiguous. The CDR3 is 13 amino acids. Trimming removed 3 bases at V and 5 bases at J, with 8 bases between. Germline loops: CDR1 ENHRY, CDR2 SYGVKD. The CDR3 region has the DNA TGTGCCATCAGTGAAGACCAGTATCAGCCCCAGCATTTT. It codes for CAISEDQYQPQHF.

The chain is built from TRBV2 and TRBJ2-3; 7 bases line up with TRBD2. Germline V gene data show CDR1 as SNHLY and CDR2 as FYNNEI. Germline trimming cut 4 bases from V and 0 bases from J; bases unmatched to any gene: 4. The CDR3 has 15 amino acids. CDR3 protein: CASSGLAASTDTQYF. CDR3 bases: TGTGCCAGCAGTGGGCTAGCGGCTAGCACAGATACGCAGTATTTT. Based on the CDR3 plus reference TRBV2 and TRBJ2-3, the full variable domain is EPEVTQTPSHQVTQMGQEVILRCVPISNHLYFYWYRQILGQKVEFLVSFYNNEISEKSEIFDDQFSVERPDGSNFTLKIRSTKLEDSAMYFCASSGLAASTDTQYFGPGTRLTVL.

Points on this clonotype: The junction departs from the called germline gene at one end, perhaps through a read error. V and J are TRBV5-1 and TRBJ1-5; a possible D gene is TRBD1 (5 bases). The V gene's germline CDR1 is SGHRS and CDR2 YFSETQ. The length of the CDR3 is 13 residues. In nucleotides, the CDR3 is TGCACCAGCAGCTTGGTTGGGGGACAGCCCCAGCATTTT. Protein: CTSSLVGGQPQHF.